The 2 T cell receptor beta chains given below trace back to one sample, sequenced in a study of cytomegalovirus exposure and HLA in healthy donors. The PCR contained 60 Vbeta and 13 Jbeta primers. Sequenced by immunoSEQ multiplex PCR; TCRdb stores in-frame clones only, minus some. The table has 100,000 to 150,000 clones, more than 65% seen once; the top ten hold 2% to 3%. The sequenced sample consisted of PBMCs. The origin of the receptors is a woman in her fifties or sixties in good health and CMV-seropositive.

V is TRBV10-1 and J is TRBJ2-1; D may be TRBD2 (5 bases). CDR3 length: 12 residues. CDR1 and CDR2 (germline): WNHNN, SYGVQD (reference sequence). V gave up 0 bases and J gave up 9 bases, with 6 bases separating them. CDR3 sequence reads: CASSESGSEQFF. CDR3 DNA sequence: TGCGCCAGCAGTGAGTCGGGGAGTGAGCAGTTCTTC.

Only a few counts were recorded for this clone. The chain employs TRBV19 and TRBJ1-3, with 7 bases matching TRBD1. CDR3 size: 14 residues. V was pared by 9 bases and J by 2 bases, with 7 bases of the junction left unmatched. CDR1 and CDR2 from the germline V gene are LNHDA and SQIVND (reference sequence). The CDR3 region is CASDADRAGNTIYF. Here the CDR3 DNA reads TGTGCCAGCGACGCAGACAGGGCTGGAAACACCATATATTTT.